This TCR beta chain originates from a study of regulatory T cells in long-lasting Graves disease. Notes on the study in general: Patients with persistent disease shared 2,500 to 3,500 public clonotypes, outpacing the roughly 1,000 shared by new patients.

Both iRepertoire HTBI primers and Arm-PCR of CDR3 regions were used to build the TCR beta libraries. TCRdb re-analysed the multiplex PCR reads in MiXCR, keeping a single row per CDR3 protein. The repertoire holds 350,000 to 450,000 distinct CDR3 sequences, with less than 25% as singletons. This clonotype was found many times. Its cognate antigen is unknown. After removal of 5 bases from V and 4 bases from J, the junction contained 13 bases not matched to a gene. The germline V gene has CDR1 SGHTA and CDR2 FQGNSA. This CDR3 has 16 amino acids. The sample's time point: persistent/refractory GD, antithyroid drugs over 5 years with positive TRAb. Following extraction of RNA from PBMCs, that RNA was used to make the TCR library.

The TCR sequence derives from a female donor with Graves disease. The rearrangement links TRBV7-2 to TRBJ2-7, with TRBD2 matching 8 bases. The starting material was peripheral blood mononuclear cells (PBMCs), obtained when the disease was refractory, from a patient treated with antithyroid drugs. CDR3 residues: CASSLELGGGQYEQYF. The CDR3 region has the DNA TGTGCCAGCAGCCTAGAGTTGGGCGGGGGGCAATACGAGCAGTACTTC.